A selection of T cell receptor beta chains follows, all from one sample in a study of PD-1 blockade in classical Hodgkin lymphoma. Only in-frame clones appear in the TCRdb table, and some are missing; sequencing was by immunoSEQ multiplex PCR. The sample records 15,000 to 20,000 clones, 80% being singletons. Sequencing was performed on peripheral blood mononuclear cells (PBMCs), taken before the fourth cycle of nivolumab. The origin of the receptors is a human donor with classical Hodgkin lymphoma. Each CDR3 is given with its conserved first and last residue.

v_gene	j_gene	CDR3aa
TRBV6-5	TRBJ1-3	CASTRDGSSGNTIYF
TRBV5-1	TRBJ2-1	CASSSRAVGFYSYNEQFF
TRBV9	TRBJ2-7	CASSAHWTDSYEQYF
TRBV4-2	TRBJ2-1	CASSQDGTENNEQFF
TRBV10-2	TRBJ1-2	CASSETGGYGYTF
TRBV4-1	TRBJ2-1	CASSQELTRGPYNEQFF
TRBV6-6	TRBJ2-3	CASSYSLATDTQYF
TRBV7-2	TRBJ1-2	CASSLGGGDYGYTF
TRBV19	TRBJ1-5	CASSPTSNQPQHF
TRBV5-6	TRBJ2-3	CASSFLRDRGTDTQYF
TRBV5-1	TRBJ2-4	CASSAIQGASKNIQYF
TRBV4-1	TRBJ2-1	CASSQAAGGTTNEQFF
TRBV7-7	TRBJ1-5	CASSHTGKRGNQPQHF
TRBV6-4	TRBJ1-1	CASSDSQGSSTEAFF
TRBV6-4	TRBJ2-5	CASSPLAGGQETQYF
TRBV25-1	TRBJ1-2	CASSATVANYGYTF
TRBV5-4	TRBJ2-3	CASSLLRDRGTDTQYF
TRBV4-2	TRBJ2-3	CASSQGTGTDTQYF
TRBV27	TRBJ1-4	CASSAGQGTVGLVGNEKLFF
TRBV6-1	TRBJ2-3	CASSGWDGSTDTQYF
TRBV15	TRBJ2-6	CATSRESPWDRGFVFGANVLTF
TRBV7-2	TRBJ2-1	CASSATSGRHNEQFF
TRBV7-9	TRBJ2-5	CASSPLGGPQETQYF
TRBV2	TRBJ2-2	CASSEGRQGANTGELFF
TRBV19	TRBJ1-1	CASRTGGDGYTEAFF
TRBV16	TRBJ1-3	CASSLDGSSGNTIYF
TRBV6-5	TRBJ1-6	CASSFLAQPNSPLHF
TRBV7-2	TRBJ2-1	CASSSLGNEQFF
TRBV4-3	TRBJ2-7	CASSQESGQHYEQYF
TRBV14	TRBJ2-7	CASSQARDRHYEQYF
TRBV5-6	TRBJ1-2	CASSLRGTGSYGYTF
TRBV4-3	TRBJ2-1	CASSQAPGPDNEQFF